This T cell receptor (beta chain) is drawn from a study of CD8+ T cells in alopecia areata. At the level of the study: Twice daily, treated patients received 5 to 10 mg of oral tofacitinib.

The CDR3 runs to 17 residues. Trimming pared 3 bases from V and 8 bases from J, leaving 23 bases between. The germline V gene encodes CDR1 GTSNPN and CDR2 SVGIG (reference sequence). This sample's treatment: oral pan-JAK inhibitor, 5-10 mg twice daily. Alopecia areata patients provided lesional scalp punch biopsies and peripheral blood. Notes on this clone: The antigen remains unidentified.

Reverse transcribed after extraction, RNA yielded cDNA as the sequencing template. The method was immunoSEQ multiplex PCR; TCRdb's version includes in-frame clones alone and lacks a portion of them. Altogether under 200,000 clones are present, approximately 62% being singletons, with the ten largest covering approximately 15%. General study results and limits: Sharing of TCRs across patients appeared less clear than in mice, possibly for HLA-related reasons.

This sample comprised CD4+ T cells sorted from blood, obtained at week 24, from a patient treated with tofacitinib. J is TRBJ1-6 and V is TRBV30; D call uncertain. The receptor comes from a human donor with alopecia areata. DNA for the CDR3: TGTGCCTGGAGCCTGTGGAGATCCGGCAGTAGAGATTCACCCCTCCACTTT. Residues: CAWSLWRSGSRDSPLHF.